These 18 T cell receptor beta chains originate from one sample sequenced in a study of regulatory T cells in long-lasting Graves disease. Described time point: newly diagnosed GD, antithyroid drugs for less than 3 months. The TCR library was made from RNA that had been extracted from PBMCs in TRIzol. Library construction for TCR beta used iRepertoire HTBI primers and Arm-PCR of CDR3 regions. TCRdb processed the multiplex PCR reads anew with MiXCR; each CDR3 protein has one entry. The profile covers 350,000 to 450,000 distinct CDR3 sequences, with 15% appearing a single time and roughly a sixth taken by the ten largest. This sample was also put to use in a study of T cells in Graves' hyperthyroidism and ophthalmopathy.

This sample comprised peripheral blood mononuclear cells (PBMCs), obtained at new diagnosis, from a patient treated with antithyroid drugs. The receptors derive from a woman in her twenties or thirties with Graves disease.

This clonotype has ten or more counts. The J gene is TRBJ1-2, the V gene TRBV19; D not resolved. V was shortened by 2 bases and J by 5 bases, with 9 bases between the two germline ends. CDR1 and CDR2 (germline): LNHDA, SQIVND (reference sequence). The CDR3 runs to 13 residues. CDR3 bases: TGTGCCAGTAGTATATCGGCAACTTATGGCTACACCTTC. Protein sequence: CASSISATYGYTF.

This clonotype has only a few counts. This sequence joins TRBV24-1 and TRBJ2-5; 10 bases match TRBD1. CDR3 length: 15 amino acids. The trim removed 9 bases at V and 0 bases at J, leaving 6 bases unmatched. Germline CDR1 is KGHDR and CDR2 is SFDVKD. CDR3 DNA sequence: TGTGCCACCGCCCCGGGACAGGGGTACCAAGAGACCCAGTACTTC. This codes for CATAPGQGYQETQYF.

V usage is TRBV5-4 and J usage is TRBJ1-2, with D tentatively TRBD1 (5 bases). Deletions cut 6 bases from V and 8 bases from J, with 14 bases between. Germline lookup yields CDR1 SGHNT and CDR2 YYREEE (reference sequence). The length of the CDR3 is 12 residues. CDR3 sequence (DNA): TGTGCCAGCATCGGGGGGGGAGGCGGCTACACCTTC. It yields the protein CASIGGGGGYTF.

This clonotype was recorded many times. The chain carries TRBV12-3 or TRBV12-4 and TRBJ1-2, with D hard to call. Trimming pared 3 bases from V and 6 bases from J, leaving 20 bases between. The length of the CDR3 is 16 residues. The CDR3 DNA reads as TGTGCCAGCAGTTTCTCTTCCGACTATTCGTGGGATGGCTACACCTTC. Amino acids: CASSFSSDYSWDGYTF.

This clonotype has ten or more counts. The chain has TRBV28 and TRBJ2-2; D is unresolved. Germline-derived CDR1 and CDR2 are MDHEN and SYDVKM. CDR3 length equals 14 residues. The V gene lost 2 bases and the J gene lost 0 bases, with 4 bases spanning the gap. The CDR3 protein is CASSLPPNTGELFF. CDR3 DNA sequence: TGTGCCAGCAGTTTACCCCCGAACACCGGGGAGCTGTTTTTT.

In its sample, this clonotype was seen once. The V gene is TRBV19, the J gene TRBJ2-7, with 7 bases aligning to TRBD2. This CDR3 has 17 amino acids. Per germline, CDR1 LNHDA and CDR2 SQIVND (reference sequence). The trim removed 5 bases at V and 1 base at J, leaving 14 bases unmatched. The CDR3 spells CASSARGSIAGSYEQYF. The CDR3 DNA reads as TGTGCCAGTAGTGCCCGCGGGAGTATAGCCGGATCCTACGAGCAGTACTTC.

This clonotype was recorded many times. The rearrangement joins TRBV11-2 to TRBJ2-7; D is possibly TRBD1 or TRBD2 (5 bases each). V was clipped by 3 bases and J by 2 bases, with 11 bases between them. Germline CDR1 reads SGHAT; CDR2 reads FQNNGV. CDR3 size: 14 residues. The CDR3 DNA is TGTGCCAGCAGCTTCCCGACAGCGGCCTACGAGCAGTACTTC. This encodes CASSFPTAAYEQYF.

This clonotype has a count of ten or more. This rearrangement joins TRBV18 to TRBJ1-5; TRBD1 might be the D (6 bases). Germline V CDR1 and CDR2: KGHSH, LQKENI. Trimming pared 3 bases from V and 3 bases from J, leaving 21 bases between. The CDR3 is 18 amino acids. The CDR3 region is CASSPIGSGETINQPQHF. DNA of the CDR3: TGTGCCAGCTCACCGATCGGGTCAGGGGAGACTATCAATCAGCCCCAGCATTTT.

The sample holds many counts of this clonotype. This rearrangement joins TRBV5-1 to TRBJ2-7; D is perhaps TRBD1 (6 bases). CDR1 SGHRS and CDR2 YFSETQ come from the germline V gene. CDR3 size: 14 residues. V gave up 1 base and J gave up 5 bases, with 13 bases separating them. CDR3 bases: TGCGCCAGCAGCTTGAACAGGGTAGAAGACGAGCAGTACTTC. Translation: CASSLNRVEDEQYF.

This clonotype was seen many times. This chain uses TRBV5-1 with TRBJ1-1; TRBD1 matches at 7 bases. Germline V lookup: CDR1 SGHRS, CDR2 YFSETQ. The CDR3 is made up of 14 amino acids. J was trimmed by 0 bases and V by 4 bases; bases with no gene match: 3. CDR3 in amino acids: CASSGGQMNTEAFF. The DNA of the CDR3 is TGCGCCAGCAGCGGGGGACAGATGAACACTGAAGCTTTCTTT.

Comments on this clonotype: The CDR3 carries no conserved terminal phenylalanine or tryptophan, so it likely arises from a read error. J is TRBJ1-6 and V is TRBV3-1; D is unresolved. Germline lookup yields CDR1 LGHDT and CDR2 YNNKEL (reference sequence). The length of the CDR3 is 13 residues. V was cut by 5 bases and J by 6 bases, with 8 bases left in between. The CDR3 DNA sequence: TGTGCCAGCAGCTTAAAGGGTAATTCACCCCTCCACTCT. This gives the protein CASSLKGNSPLHS.

This rearrangement joins TRBV19 to TRBJ2-7, with a possible D match to TRBD2 (6 bases). The CDR3 totals 16 residues. Germline V gene sequence: CDR1 LNHDA, CDR2 SQIVND (reference sequence). V was trimmed by 5 bases and J by 2 bases, leaving 19 bases between them. CDR3 loop: CASSPGTPPNTYEQYF. The CDR3 DNA reads as TGTGCCAGTAGTCCCGGGACTCCTCCCAACACCTACGAGCAGTACTTC.

The rearrangement uses TRBV20-1 and TRBJ2-5; D is undetermined. The CDR3 contains 13 residues. V was clipped by 1 base and J by 6 bases, with 12 bases between them. The germline CDR1 and CDR2 sequences are DFQATT and SNEGSKA (reference sequence). For the CDR3, the DNA is TGCAGTGCTAGAGTTTGGCTCCGACAGACCCAGTACTTC. Translated: CSARVWLRQTQYF.

Ten or more counts support this clonotype. J is TRBJ2-3 and V is TRBV28, with D perhaps TRBD2 (6 bases). The germline V and J ends were trimmed by 6 bases and 4 bases, with 14 bases remaining between them. Looked up from germline, CDR1 is MDHEN and CDR2 is SYDVKM. The CDR3 is 14 amino acids. CDR3 protein: CASRARREPDTQYF. The CDR3 nucleotides are TGTGCCAGCAGGGCCCGGAGGGAGCCAGATACGCAGTATTTT.

This chain connects TRBV5-1 to TRBJ2-1; D could derive from TRBD1 or TRBD2 (5 bases each). There are 18 residues in the CDR3. Trimming took off 7 bases at V and 1 base at J, with 24 bases between the two ends. Looked up from germline, CDR1 is SGHRS and CDR2 is YFSETQ. Here the CDR3 DNA reads TGCGCCAGCTCCACGGGACCTCAAAAGCAAGGGTCCTACAATGAGCAGTTCTTC. Amino acid sequence: CASSTGPQKQGSYNEQFF.

This chain connects TRBV27 to TRBJ2-7; 10 bases fit TRBD1. There are 14 residues in the CDR3. CDR1 is MNHEY and CDR2 is SMNVEV in the germline V gene (reference sequence). Germline trimming cut 2 bases from V and 8 bases from J; bases unmatched to any gene: 6. In DNA form, the CDR3 reads TGTGCCAGCAGTTTAGGGACAGGGGATCTCAAGCAGTACTTC. Its translation: CASSLGTGDLKQYF.

This clonotype was seen many times. The V and J genes are TRBV13 and TRBJ1-2; no clear D. Germline V gene sequence: CDR1 PRHDT, CDR2 FYEKMQ (reference sequence). The CDR3 runs 12 residues. Trimming left V 0 bases short and J 8 bases short, with 7 bases between. This CDR3 is CASSLGVGGYTF. CDR3 in DNA: TGTGCCAGCAGCTTAGGCGTGGGGGGCTACACCTTC.

This clonotype was observed a handful of times. This may stem from a read error, because a much larger clone lies one nucleotide away. CDR3 nucleotides: TGTGCCAGCAGTCCACCCCTGGAGGTTGGGTACACCGGGGAGCTGTTTTTT. This sequence encodes CASSPPLEVGYTGELFF. J is TRBJ2-2 and V is TRBV12-3 or TRBV12-4; tentative D call: TRBD2 (5 bases). Trimming took 5 bases from V and 3 from J, leaving 19 bases between them. CDR3 length: 17 residues.